Listed below are T cell receptor beta chains from one sample, sequenced in a study of cytomegalovirus exposure and HLA in healthy donors. The repertoire was sequenced with immunoSEQ multiplex PCR; TCRdb's copy has only in-frame clones and lacks some. This sample's clone table lists about 200,000 clones. Sequences were obtained from PBMCs. These receptors originate from a girl aged 2 to 10 in good health and CMV-seropositive. Both conserved end residues are part of each CDR3. A D gene is named only where the DNA matches it firmly.

V gene	D gene	J gene	CDR3 protein	CDR3 DNA
TRBV28	TRBD2	TRBJ2-3	CASSQGLGADTQYF	TGTGCCAGCAGTCAGGGACTAGGAGCAGATACGCAGTATTTT
TRBV19	TRBD2	TRBJ2-2	CASIRAGGLGELFF	TGTGCCAGCATCCGGGCGGGAGGGCTCGGGGAGCTGTTTTTT
TRBV5-4	TRBD1	TRBJ1-2	CASSAETGSIYGYTF	TGTGCCAGCAGCGCGGAGACAGGGAGTATTTATGGCTACACCTTC
TRBV6-5	-	TRBJ2-3	CASSLFSTDTQYF	TGTGCCAGCAGCCTCTTTAGCACAGATACGCAGTATTTT
TRBV19	TRBD1	TRBJ1-5	CASSIAVTGYNQPQHF	TGTGCCAGTAGTATAGCTGTGACAGGGTACAATCAGCCCCAGCATTTT
TRBV2	-	TRBJ1-1	CASRSGSVGATEAFF	TGTGCCAGCAGAAGCGGAAGTGTGGGGGCCACTGAAGCTTTCTTT
TRBV19	TRBD1	TRBJ1-5	CASSMPLPGTGGDQPQHF	TGTGCCAGTAGTATGCCACTTCCCGGGACAGGGGGCGATCAGCCCCAGCATTTT
TRBV2	-	TRBJ1-1	CASSEMIGAFF	TGTGCCAGCAGTGAGATGATCGGAGCTTTCTTT
TRBV30	-	TRBJ2-1	CAWNERTLATEQFF	TGTGCCTGGAACGAGCGGACTCTAGCGACTGAGCAGTTCTTC
TRBV28	-	TRBJ1-4	CASSLTGRRLIGTNEKLFF	TGTGCCAGCAGTTTGACGGGTCGAAGGCTAATTGGGACTAATGAAAAACTGTTTTTT
TRBV18	-	TRBJ1-2	CASSPGGGRNYGYTF	TGTGCCAGCTCACCCGGCGGGGGGCGAAACTATGGCTACACCTTC
TRBV19	-	TRBJ1-5	CASSKVDGDQPQHF	TGTGCCAGTAGTAAGGTTGACGGAGATCAGCCCCAGCATTTT
TRBV5-1	TRBD1	TRBJ2-1	CASSYIDRGDNEQFF	TGCGCCAGCAGCTATATCGACAGGGGGGACAATGAGCAGTTCTTC
TRBV28	TRBD2	TRBJ2-7	CASSGGLAPYEQYF	TGTGCCAGCAGTGGGGGACTAGCGCCCTACGAGCAGTACTTC
TRBV18	-	TRBJ1-3	CASSPLGGTQISSGNTIYF	TGTGCCAGCTCACCACTGGGAGGTACCCAAATTAGCTCTGGAAACACCATATATTTT
TRBV9	TRBD2	TRBJ2-2	CASSVGTSGRTGELFF	TGTGCCAGCAGCGTGGGGACTAGCGGGCGCACCGGGGAGCTGTTTTTT
TRBV6-5	TRBD1	TRBJ1-1	CASTRDRGLGTEAFF	TGTGCCAGCACCAGGGACAGGGGGCTTGGCACTGAAGCTTTCTTT
TRBV20-1	-	TRBJ2-7	CSASVGHEQYF	TGCAGTGCCTCCGTGGGGCACGAGCAGTACTTC
TRBV18	-	TRBJ2-7	CASSPTPGQAYEQYF	TGTGCCAGCTCACCGACTCCGGGACAAGCCTACGAGCAGTACTTC
TRBV6-1	-	TRBJ2-7	CASTVFPGGYEQYF	TGTGCCAGCACGGTGTTCCCCGGGGGTTACGAGCAGTACTTC
TRBV5-1	-	TRBJ1-5	CASSLERGGPQHF	TGCGCCAGCAGCTTGGAAAGGGGAGGGCCCCAGCATTTT
TRBV19	-	TRBJ2-4	CASSIDRVAKNIQYF	TGTGCCAGTAGTATAGACAGGGTAGCCAAAAACATTCAGTACTTC
TRBV6-5	-	TRBJ1-4	CASSYSKGSTDEKLFF	TGTGCCAGCAGTTACTCGAAGGGGTCCACGGATGAAAAACTGTTTTTT
TRBV19	TRBD2	TRBJ2-3	CASRKSSGPTDTQYF	TGTGCCAGTAGAAAATCTAGCGGACCCACAGATACGCAGTATTTT
TRBV2	TRBD2	TRBJ2-1	CASSSSLAGGYNEQFF	TGTGCCAGCAGTAGTTCACTAGCGGGAGGTTACAATGAGCAGTTCTTC
TRBV14	TRBD1	TRBJ1-3	CASSQAWGQYGNTIYF	TGTGCCAGCAGCCAAGCCTGGGGACAGTATGGAAACACCATATATTTT
TRBV19	-	TRBJ1-1	CASSLVTGHRAFF	TGTGCCAGTAGTTTAGTTACAGGGCACCGAGCTTTCTTT
TRBV11-3	-	TRBJ2-5	CASSLESLKETQYF	TGTGCCAGCAGCTTAGAGTCCCTTAAAGAGACCCAGTACTTC
TRBV19	TRBD1	TRBJ1-1	CASSLGTGMNTEAFF	TGTGCCAGTAGTTTAGGGACAGGAATGAACACTGAAGCTTTCTTT
TRBV6-5	-	TRBJ2-1	CASSYLYYNEQFF	TGTGCCAGCAGTTACCTATACTACAATGAGCAGTTCTTC
TRBV10-1	TRBD1	TRBJ2-2	CATRTGSGTGELFF	TGCGCCACCAGGACAGGGTCGGGCACCGGGGAGCTGTTTTTT
TRBV7-8	-	TRBJ1-1	CASSFGDNRNTEAFF	TGTGCCAGCAGCTTCGGGGACAACCGTAACACTGAAGCTTTCTTT
TRBV4-2	TRBD1	TRBJ1-1	CASSRGTANTEAFF	TGTGCCAGCAGCCGAGGGACAGCGAACACTGAAGCTTTCTTT
TRBV7-9	TRBD1	TRBJ1-2	CASSLGQGSNYGYTF	TGTGCCAGCAGCCTCGGACAGGGGTCTAACTATGGCTACACCTTC
TRBV5-4	TRBD2	TRBJ2-1	CASSPGLAINEQFF	TGTGCCAGCAGCCCGGGACTAGCTATCAATGAGCAGTTCTTC
TRBV2	-	TRBJ1-2	CASSEGQLYGYTF	TGTGCCAGCAGCGAAGGACAGTTATATGGCTACACCTTC
TRBV9	-	TRBJ2-3	CASSVASLASDTQYF	TGTGCCAGCAGCGTAGCGTCCCTAGCATCAGATACGCAGTATTTT